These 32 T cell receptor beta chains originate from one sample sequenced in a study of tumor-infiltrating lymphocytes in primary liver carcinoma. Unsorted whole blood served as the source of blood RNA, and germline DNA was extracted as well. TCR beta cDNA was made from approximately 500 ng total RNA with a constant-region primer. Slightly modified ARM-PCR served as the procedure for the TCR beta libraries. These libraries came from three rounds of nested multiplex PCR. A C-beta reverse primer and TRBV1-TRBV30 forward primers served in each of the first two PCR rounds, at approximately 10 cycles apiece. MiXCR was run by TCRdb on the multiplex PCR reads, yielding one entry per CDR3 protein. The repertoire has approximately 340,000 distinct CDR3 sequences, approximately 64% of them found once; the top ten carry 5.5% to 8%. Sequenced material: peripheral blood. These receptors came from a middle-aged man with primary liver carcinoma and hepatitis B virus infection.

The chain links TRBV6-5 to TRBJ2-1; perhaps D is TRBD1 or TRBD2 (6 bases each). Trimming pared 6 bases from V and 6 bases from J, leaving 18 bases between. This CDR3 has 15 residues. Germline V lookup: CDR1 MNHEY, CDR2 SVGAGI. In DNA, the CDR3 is TGTGCCAGCAGCGAGAGACTAGGGGGAACCAATGAGCAGTTCTTC. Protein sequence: CASSERLGGTNEQFF.

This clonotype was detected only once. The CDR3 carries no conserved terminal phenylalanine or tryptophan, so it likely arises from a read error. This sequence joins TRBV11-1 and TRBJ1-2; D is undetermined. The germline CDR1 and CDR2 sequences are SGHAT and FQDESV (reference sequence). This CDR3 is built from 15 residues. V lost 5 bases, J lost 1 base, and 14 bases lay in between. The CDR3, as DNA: TGTGCCAGCAGCCGAAGCGTCGGGTTTAACTATGGCTACACCTCC. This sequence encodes CASSRSVGFNYGYTS.

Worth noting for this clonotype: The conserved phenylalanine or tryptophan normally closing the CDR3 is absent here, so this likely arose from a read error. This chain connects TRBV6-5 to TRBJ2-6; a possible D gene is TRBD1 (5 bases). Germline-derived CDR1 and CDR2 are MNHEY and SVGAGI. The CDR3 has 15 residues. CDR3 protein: CASSYSGSGANVLTS. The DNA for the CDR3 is TGTGCCAGCAGTTACTCCGGCTCTGGGGCCAATGTCCTGACTTCC.

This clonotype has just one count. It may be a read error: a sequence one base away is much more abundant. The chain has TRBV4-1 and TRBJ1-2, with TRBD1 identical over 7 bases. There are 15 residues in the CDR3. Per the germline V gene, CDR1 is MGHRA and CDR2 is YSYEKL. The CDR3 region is CASSQEEGAGYGCTF. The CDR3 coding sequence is TGCGCCAGCAGCCAAGAGGAGGGGGCTGGGTATGGCTGCACCTTC.

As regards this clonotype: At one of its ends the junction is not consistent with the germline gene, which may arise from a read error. The CDR3 spells CTSSPGAGNGAEAFF. The CDR3 nucleotides are TGTACCAGCAGCCCCGGGGCCGGCAACGGCGCTGAAGCTTTCTTT. V usage is TRBV11-2 and J usage is TRBJ1-1; tentatively, D is TRBD1 (5 bases). The CDR3 contains 15 residues. In germline, CDR1 is SGHAT, CDR2 FQNNGV.

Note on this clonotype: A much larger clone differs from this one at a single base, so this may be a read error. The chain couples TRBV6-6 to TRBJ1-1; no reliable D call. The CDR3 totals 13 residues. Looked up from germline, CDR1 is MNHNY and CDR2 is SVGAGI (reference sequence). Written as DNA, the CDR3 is TGTGCCAGCAGTTTATACTTAAACATTGAAGCTTTCTTT. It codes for CASSLYLNIEAFF.

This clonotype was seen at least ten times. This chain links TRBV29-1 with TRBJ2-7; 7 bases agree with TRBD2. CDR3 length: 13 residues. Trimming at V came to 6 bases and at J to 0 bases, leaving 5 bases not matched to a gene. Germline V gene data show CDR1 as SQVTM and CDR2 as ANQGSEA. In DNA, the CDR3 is TGCAGCGTGGTGACTAGCCACTCCTACGAGCAGTACTTC. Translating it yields CSVVTSHSYEQYF.

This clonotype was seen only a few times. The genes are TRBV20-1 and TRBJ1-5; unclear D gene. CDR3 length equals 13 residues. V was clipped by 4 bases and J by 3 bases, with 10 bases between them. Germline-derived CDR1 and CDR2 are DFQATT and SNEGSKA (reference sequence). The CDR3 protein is CSANSMNNQPQHF. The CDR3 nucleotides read TGCAGTGCTAACAGTATGAACAATCAGCCCCAGCATTTT.

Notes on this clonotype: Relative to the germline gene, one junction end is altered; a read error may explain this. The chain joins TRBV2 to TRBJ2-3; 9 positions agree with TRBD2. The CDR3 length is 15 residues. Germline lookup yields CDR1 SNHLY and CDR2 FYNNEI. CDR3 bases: TGTACCAGCATATCCCGGCGGGAGGGCACAGATACACAGTATTTT. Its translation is CTSISRREGTDTQYF.

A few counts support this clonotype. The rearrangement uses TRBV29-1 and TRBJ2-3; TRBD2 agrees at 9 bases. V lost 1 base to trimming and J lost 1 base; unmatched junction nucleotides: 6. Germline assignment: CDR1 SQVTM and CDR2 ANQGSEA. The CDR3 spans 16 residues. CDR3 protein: CSVEGGSGGCTDTQYF. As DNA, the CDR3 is TGCAGCGTTGAAGGAGGTAGCGGGGGATGCACAGATACGCAGTATTTT.

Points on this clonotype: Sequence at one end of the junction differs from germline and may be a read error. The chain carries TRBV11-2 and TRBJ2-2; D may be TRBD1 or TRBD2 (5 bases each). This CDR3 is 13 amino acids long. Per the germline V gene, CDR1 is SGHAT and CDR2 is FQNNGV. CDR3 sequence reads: CAISLLDTGDPFF. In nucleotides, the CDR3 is TGTGCCATCAGCTTACTAGACACCGGGGACCCGTTTTTT.

The CDR3 reads CASSYLFAIPYEQYF. The CDR3 nucleotides read TGTGCCAGCAGCTACTTATTTGCCATACCCTACGAGCAGTACTTC. The chain has TRBV7-8 and TRBJ2-7; D unresolved. Germline loops: CDR1 SGHVS, CDR2 FQNEAQ. V shed 4 bases and J shed 2 bases, with 15 bases lying between them. The CDR3 sequence is 15 residues long.

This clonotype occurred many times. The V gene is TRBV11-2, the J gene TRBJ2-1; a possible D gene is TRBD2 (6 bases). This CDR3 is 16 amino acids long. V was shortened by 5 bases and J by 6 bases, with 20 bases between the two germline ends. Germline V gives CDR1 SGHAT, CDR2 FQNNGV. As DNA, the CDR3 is TGTGCCAGCAGCCCATTGCGGGGATGGGAACTCAATGAGCAGTTCTTC. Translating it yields CASSPLRGWELNEQFF.

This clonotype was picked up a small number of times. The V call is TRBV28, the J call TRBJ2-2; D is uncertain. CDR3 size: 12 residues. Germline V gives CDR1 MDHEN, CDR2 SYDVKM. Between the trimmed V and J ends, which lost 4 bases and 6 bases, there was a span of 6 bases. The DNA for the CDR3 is TGTGCCAGCAGTTCCACGGCCGGGGAGCTGTTTTTT. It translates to CASSSTAGELFF.

For the CDR3, the DNA is TGTGCCAGCAGCTTAGGTGGGAATAAGGAGTTCTTC. Translated: CASSLGGNKEFF. V is TRBV11-2 and J is TRBJ2-1; D not certain. In germline, CDR1 is SGHAT, CDR2 FQNNGV. The CDR3 extends over 12 amino acids. Trimming cost V 1 base and J 14 bases, with 12 bases left between them.

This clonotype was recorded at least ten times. The DNA for the CDR3 is TGTGCCATCAGAAAGCGGGACTCCCAGACCGGCTACACCTTC. Translating it yields CAIRKRDSQTGYTF. V gene TRBV10-3 combines with J gene TRBJ1-2; D perhaps matches TRBD1 (5 bases). Trimming took off 6 bases at V and 8 bases at J, with 19 bases between the two ends. The CDR3 has 14 residues. Germline V gene sequence: CDR1 ENHRY, CDR2 SYGVKD.

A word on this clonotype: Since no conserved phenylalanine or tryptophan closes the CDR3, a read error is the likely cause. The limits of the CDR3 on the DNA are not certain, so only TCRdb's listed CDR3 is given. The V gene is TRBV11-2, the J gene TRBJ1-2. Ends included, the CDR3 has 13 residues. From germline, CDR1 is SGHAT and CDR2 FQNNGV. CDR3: CASGRGPGFGFTI.

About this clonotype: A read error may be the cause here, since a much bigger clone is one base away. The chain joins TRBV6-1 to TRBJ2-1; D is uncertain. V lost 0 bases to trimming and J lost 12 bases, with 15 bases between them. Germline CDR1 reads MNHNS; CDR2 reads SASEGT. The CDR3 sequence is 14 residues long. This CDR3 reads CASSEARTAQGQFF. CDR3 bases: TGTGCCAGCAGTGAAGCGCGGACCGCCCAAGGGCAGTTCTTC.

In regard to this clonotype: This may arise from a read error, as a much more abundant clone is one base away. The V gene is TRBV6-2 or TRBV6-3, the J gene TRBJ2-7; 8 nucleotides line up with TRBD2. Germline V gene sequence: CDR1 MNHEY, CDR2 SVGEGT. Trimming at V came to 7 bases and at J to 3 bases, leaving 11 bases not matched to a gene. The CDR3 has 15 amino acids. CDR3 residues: CASIAISGNGYEQYF. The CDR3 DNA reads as TGTGCCAGCATTGCCATTAGCGGGAACGGCTACGAGCAGTACTTC.

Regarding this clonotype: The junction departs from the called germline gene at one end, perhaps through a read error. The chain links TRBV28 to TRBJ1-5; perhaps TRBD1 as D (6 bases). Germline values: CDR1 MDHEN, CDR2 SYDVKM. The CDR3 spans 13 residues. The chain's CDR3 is CASSQQGYQPQNF. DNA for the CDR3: TGTGCCAGCAGCCAACAGGGTTACCAGCCCCAGAATTTT.

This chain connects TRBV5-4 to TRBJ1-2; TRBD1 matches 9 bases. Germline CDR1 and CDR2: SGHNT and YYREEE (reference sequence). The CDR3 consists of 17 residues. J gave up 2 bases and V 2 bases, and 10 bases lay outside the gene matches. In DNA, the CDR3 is TGTGCCAGCAGCTTTGGGACAGGGAGCCTTGTGAACTATGGCTACACCTTC. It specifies CASSFGTGSLVNYGYTF.

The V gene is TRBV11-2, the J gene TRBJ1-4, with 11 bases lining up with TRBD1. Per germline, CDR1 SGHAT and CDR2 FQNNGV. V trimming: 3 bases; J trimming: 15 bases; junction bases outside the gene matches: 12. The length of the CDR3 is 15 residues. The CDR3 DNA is TGTGCCAGCAGCTTCCGGACAGGGGGCGGTGAAAGATTGTTTTTT. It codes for CASSFRTGGGERLFF.

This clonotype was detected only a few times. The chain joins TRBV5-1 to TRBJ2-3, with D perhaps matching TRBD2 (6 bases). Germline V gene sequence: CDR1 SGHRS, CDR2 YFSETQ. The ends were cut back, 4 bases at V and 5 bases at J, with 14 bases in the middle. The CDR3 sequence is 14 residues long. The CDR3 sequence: CASSLRLEGDTQYF. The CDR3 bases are TGCGCCAGCAGCCTCAGACTAGAAGGAGATACGCAGTATTTT.

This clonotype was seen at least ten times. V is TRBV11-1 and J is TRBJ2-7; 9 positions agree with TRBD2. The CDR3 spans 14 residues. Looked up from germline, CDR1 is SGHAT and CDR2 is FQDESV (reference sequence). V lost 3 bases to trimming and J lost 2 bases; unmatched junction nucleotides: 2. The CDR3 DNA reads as TGTGCCAGCAGCTTGACTAGCGGAGCCTACGAGCAGTACTTC. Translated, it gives CASSLTSGAYEQYF.

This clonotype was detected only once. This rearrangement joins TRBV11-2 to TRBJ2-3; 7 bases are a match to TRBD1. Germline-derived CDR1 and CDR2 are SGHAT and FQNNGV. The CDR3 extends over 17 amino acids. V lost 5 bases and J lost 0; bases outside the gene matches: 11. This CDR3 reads CASSRQDRTLSTDTQYF. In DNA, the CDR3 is TGTGCCAGCAGCCGCCAGGACAGGACCCTTAGCACAGATACGCAGTATTTT.

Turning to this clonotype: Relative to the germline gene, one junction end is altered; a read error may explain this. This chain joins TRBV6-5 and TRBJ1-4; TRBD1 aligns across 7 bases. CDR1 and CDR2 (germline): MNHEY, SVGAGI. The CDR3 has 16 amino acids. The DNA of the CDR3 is TGTGCCAGCAGTAGGACCGGGACAGCAACAAATGAACAACTGTTTTTT. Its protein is CASSRTGTATNEQLFF.

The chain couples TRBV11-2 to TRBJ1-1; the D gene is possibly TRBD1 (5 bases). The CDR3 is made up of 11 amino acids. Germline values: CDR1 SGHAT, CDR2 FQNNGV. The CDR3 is CTSSLGVAAFF. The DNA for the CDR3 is TGTACTAGCAGCTTAGGGGTTGCAGCTTTCTTT.

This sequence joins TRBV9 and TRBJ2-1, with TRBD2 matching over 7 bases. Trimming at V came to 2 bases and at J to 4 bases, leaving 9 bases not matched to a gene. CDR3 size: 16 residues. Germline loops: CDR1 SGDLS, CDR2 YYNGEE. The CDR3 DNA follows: TGTGCCAGCAGCGTCGCTGCGGGAGCAGCTTACAATGAGCAGTTCTTC. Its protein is CASSVAAGAAYNEQFF. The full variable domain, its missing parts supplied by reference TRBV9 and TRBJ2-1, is DSGVTQTPKHLITATGQRVTLRCSPRSGDLSVYWYQQSLDQGLQFLIQYYNGEERAKGNILERFSAQQFPDLHSELNLSSLELGDSALYFCASSVAAGAAYNEQFFGPGTRLTVL.

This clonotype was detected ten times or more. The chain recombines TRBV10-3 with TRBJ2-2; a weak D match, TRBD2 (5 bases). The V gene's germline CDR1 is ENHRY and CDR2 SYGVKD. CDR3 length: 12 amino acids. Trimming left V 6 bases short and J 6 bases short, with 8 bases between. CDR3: CAISLLAGELFF. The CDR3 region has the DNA TGTGCCATCAGCCTACTAGCCGGGGAGCTGTTTTTT.

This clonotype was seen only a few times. The CDR3 here is CASSITSPGLFTGELFF. CDR3 DNA: TGTGCCAGCAGCATCACATCACCGGGACTCTTCACCGGGGAGCTGTTTTTT. The chain couples TRBV7-8 to TRBJ2-2; perhaps TRBD2 as D (6 bases). CDR3 size: 17 residues. Trimming took off 5 bases at V and 4 bases at J, with 20 bases between the two ends. In germline, CDR1 is SGHVS, CDR2 FQNEAQ.

The CDR3 sequence is CASSFYLSDEQFF. The CDR3 DNA reads as TGTGCCAGCAGCTTCTATCTCTCGGATGAGCAGTTCTTC. This chain joins TRBV7-2 and TRBJ2-1; unclear D gene. The CDR3 runs to 13 residues. Trimming stripped 3 bases from V and 8 bases from J, with 11 bases between. CDR1 is SGHTA and CDR2 is FQGNSA in the germline V gene. The full variable domain, with the rest looked up from reference TRBV7-2 and TRBJ2-1, is GAGVSQSPSNKVTEKGKDVELRCDPISGHTALYWYRQSLGQGLEFLIYFQGNSAPDKSGLPSDRFSAERTGGSVSTLTIQRTQQEDSAVYLCASSFYLSDEQFFGPGTRLTVL.

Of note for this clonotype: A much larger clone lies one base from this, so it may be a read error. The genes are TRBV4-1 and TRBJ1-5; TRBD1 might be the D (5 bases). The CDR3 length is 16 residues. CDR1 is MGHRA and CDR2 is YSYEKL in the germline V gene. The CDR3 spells CASNQDDSGAGQPQHF. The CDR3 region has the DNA TGCGCCAGCAACCAAGATGACAGCGGGGCTGGTCAGCCCCAGCATTTT.